Sequencing of this T cell receptor beta chain was carried out in a study of shared clonotypes between healthy human individuals. Findings of the study overall: In a few donors, around 5% of naive CD4 clonotypes appeared in common. In having few donors, the study represented limited genetic and exposure-history diversity.

CDR1 is SGHVT and CDR2 is SQSDAQ in the germline V gene. The CDR3 contains 17 residues. The J segment lost 0 bases and the V segment lost 5 bases, leaving 4 bases of the junction unmatched. Sequencing used immunoSEQ multiplex PCR; TCRdb keeps in-frame clones, though not all of them. The sample includes nearly 1,000,000 clones, more than 75% of them seen just once. Notes on this clone: The antigen remains unidentified.

Sequencing was done on a sample of memory CD4+ T cells sorted from blood. Subset given: CD45RA-negative fraction. The chain employs TRBV7-4 and TRBJ2-1; 13 bases line up with TRBD2. The clonotype comes from a young man in good health. As DNA, the CDR3 is TGTGCCAGCAGCACTAGCGGGAGGGCCCGCTCCTACAATGAGCAGTTCTTC. This gives the protein CASSTSGRARSYNEQFF. Complete variable domain (other parts from reference TRBV7-4 and TRBJ2-1): GAGVSQSPRYKVAKRGRDVALRCDSISGHVTLYWYRQTLGQGSEVLTYSQSDAQRDKSGRPSGRFSAERPERSVSTLKIQRTEQGDSAVYLCASSTSGRARSYNEQFFGPGTRLTVL.